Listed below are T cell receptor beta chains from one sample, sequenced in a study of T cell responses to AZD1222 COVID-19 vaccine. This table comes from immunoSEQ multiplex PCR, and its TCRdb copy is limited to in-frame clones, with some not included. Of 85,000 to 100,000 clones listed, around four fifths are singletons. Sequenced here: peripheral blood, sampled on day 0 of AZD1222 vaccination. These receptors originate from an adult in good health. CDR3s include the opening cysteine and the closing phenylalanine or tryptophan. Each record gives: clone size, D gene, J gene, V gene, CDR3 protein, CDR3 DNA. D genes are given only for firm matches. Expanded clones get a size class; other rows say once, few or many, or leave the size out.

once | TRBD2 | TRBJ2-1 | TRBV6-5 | CASSARGTSSSEQFF | TGTGCCAGCAGCGCCCGGGGGACTAGCAGTTCGGAGCAGTTCTTC
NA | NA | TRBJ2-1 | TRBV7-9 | CASSGLLEFF | TGTGCCAGCAGCGGACTATTGGAGTTCTTC
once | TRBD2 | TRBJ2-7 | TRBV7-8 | CASQFGSGRYEQYF | TGTGCCAGCCAATTCGGGAGCGGGAGATACGAGCAGTACTTC
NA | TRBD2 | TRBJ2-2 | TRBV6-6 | CASSYPTSGNTGELFF | TGTGCCAGCAGTTACCCCACTAGCGGGAACACCGGGGAGCTGTTTTTT
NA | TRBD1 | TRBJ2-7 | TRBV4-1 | CASSPPQDTGGSYEQYF | TGCGCCAGCAGCCCCCCCCAGGATACAGGGGGCTCCTACGAGCAGTACTTC
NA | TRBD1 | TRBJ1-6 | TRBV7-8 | CASSLPRGLNSPLHF | TGTGCCAGCAGCTTACCAAGGGGGCTCAATTCACCCCTCCACTTT
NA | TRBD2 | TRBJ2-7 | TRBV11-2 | CASSLVGLVGEQYF | TGTGCCAGCAGCTTGGTGGGACTAGTCGGCGAGCAGTACTTC
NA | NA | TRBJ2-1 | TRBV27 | CASSLARENNEQFF | TGTGCCAGCAGTTTGGCTAGAGAAAACAATGAGCAGTTCTTC
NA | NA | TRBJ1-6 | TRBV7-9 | CASSSTVNSPLHF | TGTGCCAGCAGCTCGACGGTCAATTCACCCCTCCACTTT
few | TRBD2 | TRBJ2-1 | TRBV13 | CASSTTEAGGLYNEQFF | TGTGCCAGCAGCACCACGGAAGCGGGAGGGCTTTACAATGAGCAGTTCTTC
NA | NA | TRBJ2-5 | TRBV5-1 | CASSLVGMGGETQYF | TGCGCCAGCAGCTTGGTTGGCATGGGTGGGGAGACCCAGTACTTC